This entry features one T cell receptor beta chain sequence. Its antigen is unidentified. The data belong to a study of OX40 agonist ivuxolimab in advanced cancers. Turning to the study itself: Clinicians treated patients with ivuxolimab, an agonistic anti-OX40 (CD134) antibody.

Study results and limitations: Expansion of clones was among the lowest in partial responders at 0.1-3.0 mg/kg. Antigen specificity remained undetermined for the expanded peripheral T cells.

Measured with immunoSEQ multiplex PCR; TCRdb has only the in-frame clones, and not every one. The table has tens of thousands of clones, approximately 80% seen once. The V and J ends lost 4 bases and 6 bases, in that order; junction bases with no gene match: 12. The CDR3 has 16 amino acids. Germline V lookup: CDR1 KGHSH, CDR2 LQKENI. The sequencing used CD4+ or CD8+ T cells sorted from blood, collected in a trial of the OX40 agonist ivuxolimab. This receptor was identified in an adult with an advanced solid tumor such as melanoma, head and neck, liver or kidney cancer. The chain combines TRBV18 with TRBJ1-2; 9 nucleotides align to TRBD1. Written as DNA, the CDR3 is TGTGCCAGCTCACAAGGACAGGGGACTCCAACCCATGGCTACACCTTC. Encoded protein: CASSQGQGTPTHGYTF.